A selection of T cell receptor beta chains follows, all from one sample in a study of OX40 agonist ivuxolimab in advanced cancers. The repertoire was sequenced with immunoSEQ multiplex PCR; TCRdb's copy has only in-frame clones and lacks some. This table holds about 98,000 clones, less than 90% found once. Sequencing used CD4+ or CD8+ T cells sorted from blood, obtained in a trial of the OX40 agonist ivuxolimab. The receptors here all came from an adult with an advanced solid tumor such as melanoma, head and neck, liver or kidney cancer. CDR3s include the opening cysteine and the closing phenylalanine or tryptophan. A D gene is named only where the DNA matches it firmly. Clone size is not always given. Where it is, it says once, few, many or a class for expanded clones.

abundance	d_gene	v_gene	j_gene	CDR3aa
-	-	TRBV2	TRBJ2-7	CASSETVSYEQYF
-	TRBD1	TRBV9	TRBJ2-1	CASSAGGFEQFF
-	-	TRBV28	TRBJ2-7	CASSLSRPHEQYF
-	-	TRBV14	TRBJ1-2	CASSQGGREGYTF
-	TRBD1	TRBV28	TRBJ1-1	CASSRQGAGNTEAFF
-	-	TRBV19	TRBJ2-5	CASSIDGAKQYF
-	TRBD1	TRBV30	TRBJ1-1	CARDRMNTEAFF
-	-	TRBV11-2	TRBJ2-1	CASSPTRLDNNEQFF
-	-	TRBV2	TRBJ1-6	CASSEKSVYNSPLHF
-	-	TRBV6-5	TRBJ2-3	CATAWSASTDTQYF
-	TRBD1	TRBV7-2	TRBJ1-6	CASSLAGTANSPLHF
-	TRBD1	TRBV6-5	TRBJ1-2	CASSSTTGDYYGYTF
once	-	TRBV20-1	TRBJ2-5	CSASERETQYF
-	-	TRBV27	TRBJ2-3	CASRVTRTTDTQYF
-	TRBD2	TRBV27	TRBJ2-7	CASSSPLAGVYEQYF
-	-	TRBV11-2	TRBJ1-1	CASSSLGGTEAFF
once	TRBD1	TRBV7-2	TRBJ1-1	CASSPRQGNSEAFF
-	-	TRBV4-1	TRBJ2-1	CASSAVGRSREQFF